Listed here are 19 T cell receptor beta chains from one sample, sequenced in a study of blood T cell repertoires in COVID-19. TCRdb's copy holds only in-frame clones and misses some; the assay was immunoSEQ multiplex PCR. The sample includes approximately 270,000 clones, about 90% of them seen just once. Sequenced input: PBMCs or T cells enriched from blood (not recorded which). These receptors came from a woman aged 30 to 39 with acute COVID-19.

The rearrangement uses TRBV4-1 and TRBJ2-5; D remains ambiguous. The germline V and J ends were trimmed by 1 base and 1 base, with 10 bases remaining between them. The CDR3 loop spans 15 amino acids. The germline V gene has CDR1 MGHRA and CDR2 YSYEKL. CDR3 sequence reads: CASSQVVRFQETQYF. The CDR3 DNA follows: TGCGCCAGCAGCCAAGTGGTGCGGTTCCAAGAGACCCAGTACTTC.

J is TRBJ1-2 and V is TRBV7-3, with 12 bases identical to TRBD1. There are 14 residues in the CDR3. V trimming: 5 bases; J trimming: 6 bases; junction bases outside the gene matches: 4. The germline V gene has CDR1 SGHTA and CDR2 FQGTGA. The CDR3 DNA follows: TGTGCCAGCAGCAAGGGACAGGGGGCGGATGGCTACACCTTC. This gives the protein CASSKGQGADGYTF.

J is TRBJ2-7 and V is TRBV10-3; 7 nucleotides line up with TRBD2. Germline V gene data show CDR1 as ENHRY and CDR2 as SYGVKD. Trimming cost V 3 bases and J 0 bases; bases outside gene matches: 5. This CDR3 comprises 15 residues. The CDR3 bases are TGTGCCATCAGTGAAAGGCTAGCGGACTCCTACGAGCAGTACTTC. This encodes CAISERLADSYEQYF.

This clone has a single count. The chain employs TRBV2 and TRBJ1-2; D call uncertain. Germline assignment: CDR1 SNHLY and CDR2 FYNNEI. Between the trimmed V and J ends, which lost 1 base and 4 bases, there was a span of 4 bases. CDR3 length: 12 amino acids. The CDR3 spells CASSEDSYGYTF. In DNA, the CDR3 is TGTGCCAGCAGTGAAGACAGCTATGGCTACACCTTC.

The chain employs TRBV18 and TRBJ2-1; D gene unclear. CDR1 is KGHSH and CDR2 is LQKENI in the germline V gene. The V gene lost 8 bases and the J gene lost 3 bases, with 17 bases spanning the gap. The CDR3 contains 15 residues. The CDR3 DNA reads TGTGCCAGCCCCCCGGGTCCTCCCAGCTACAATGAGCAGTTCTTC. Amino acids: CASPPGPPSYNEQFF.

The genes are TRBV19 and TRBJ2-2; unclear D gene. Trimming cost V 7 bases and J 2 bases, with 20 bases left between them. CDR3 length: 17 amino acids. CDR1 LNHDA and CDR2 SQIVND come from the germline V gene (reference sequence). DNA for the CDR3: TGTGCCAGTAAGGCTGTTGACACAGAAGTAAACACCGGGGAGCTGTTTTTT. It yields the protein CASKAVDTEVNTGELFF.

The chain links TRBV5-1 to TRBJ2-5, with 13 bases aligning to TRBD2. This CDR3 has 16 amino acids. V dropped 4 bases and J dropped 3; count of bases not matched to a gene: 6. Germline assignment: CDR1 SGHRS and CDR2 YFSETQ. The CDR3 region has the DNA TGCGCCAGCAGCCCCGGACTAGCGGGAGTGAAAGAGACCCAGTACTTC. Its protein is CASSPGLAGVKETQYF.

The chain uses TRBV18 and TRBJ2-7; D might be TRBD1 (6 bases). This CDR3 is built from 16 residues. CDR1 is KGHSH and CDR2 is LQKENI in the germline V gene. The V end was cut by 3 bases, the J end by 2 bases, with 17 bases between. The chain's CDR3 is CASSPLTGQSTYEQYF. The CDR3 coding sequence is TGTGCCAGCTCACCCTTGACCGGACAGAGTACCTACGAGCAGTACTTC.

The chain joins TRBV11-2 to TRBJ2-2, with 10 nucleotides matching TRBD2. Germline V lookup: CDR1 SGHAT, CDR2 FQNNGV. The V gene end was trimmed by 1 base and the J gene end by 7 bases; junction bases not matched to a gene: 9. The CDR3 totals 17 residues. For the CDR3, the DNA is TGTGCCAGCAGCTTAGTAGCCACCCTAGCGGGAGACGGGGAGCTGTTTTTT. Translated, it gives CASSLVATLAGDGELFF. Looking up the rest from reference TRBV11-2 and TRBJ2-2 gives the full variable domain: EAGVAQSPRYKIIEKRQSVAFWCNPISGHATLYWYQQILGQGPKLLIQFQNNGVVDDSQLPKDRFSAERLKGVDSTLKIQPAKLEDSAVYLCASSLVATLAGDGELFFGEGSRLTVL.

This clone was seen only a few times. This rearrangement joins TRBV19 to TRBJ2-2; 8 bases line up with TRBD2. Germline V CDR1 and CDR2: LNHDA, SQIVND (reference sequence). V lost 6 bases to trimming and J lost 2 bases; unmatched junction nucleotides: 11. CDR3 length: 17 amino acids. The CDR3 DNA sequence: TGTGCCAGTAGGGACTCCTTTCGGGAGGGTAACACCGGGGAGCTGTTTTTT. It encodes CASRDSFREGNTGELFF.

In this sample, this clone turned up a few times. CDR3 sequence reads: CAWSVPGTGAEKLFF. The CDR3 nucleotides read TGTGCCTGGAGTGTACCTGGGACAGGGGCCGAAAAACTGTTTTTT. The V call is TRBV30, the J call TRBJ1-4; 10 bases match TRBD1. Per the germline V gene, CDR1 is GTSNPN and CDR2 is SVGIG (reference sequence). The CDR3 length is 15 residues. V lost 0 bases to trimming and J lost 8 bases; unmatched junction nucleotides: 6.

The chain links TRBV9 to TRBJ2-3, with D hard to call. There are 15 residues in the CDR3. Deletions cut 0 bases from V and 0 bases from J, with 8 bases between. CDR1 is SGDLS and CDR2 is YYNGEE in the germline V gene. CDR3 sequence: CASSVGKASTDTQYF. Here the CDR3 DNA reads TGTGCCAGCAGCGTAGGTAAAGCTAGCACAGATACGCAGTATTTT.

The J gene is TRBJ2-5, the V gene TRBV6-5, with TRBD1 matching over 9 bases. From germline, CDR1 is MNHEY and CDR2 SVGAGI. Trimming removed 2 bases from V and 5 bases from J; junction bases left unmatched: 6. CDR3 length equals 15 residues. The CDR3 region has the DNA TGTGCCAGCAGTTACAGGGGACAGGGATCGGAGACCCAGTACTTC. Translation: CASSYRGQGSETQYF.

This clone has just one count. The chain couples TRBV27 to TRBJ2-3, with a weak D call TRBD1 (6 bases). V dropped 6 bases and J dropped 0 bases, with 19 bases sitting between them. CDR3 length equals 17 residues. The germline gives CDR1 MNHEY, CDR2 SMNVEV (reference sequence). The CDR3 coding sequence is TGTGCCAGCAGGTACCATTCCAGGGGCGGTAGCACAGATACGCAGTATTTT. Protein product: CASRYHSRGGSTDTQYF.

In this sample, this clone turned up once. The chain has TRBV9 and TRBJ2-2; D is unclear. The CDR3 runs to 14 residues. The V gene lost 3 bases and the J gene lost 2 bases, with 8 bases spanning the gap. Germline CDR1 is SGDLS and CDR2 is YYNGEE. This chain's CDR3 is CASSAILNTGELFF. In DNA, the CDR3 is TGTGCCAGCAGCGCTATCTTAAACACCGGGGAGCTGTTTTTT.

The chain is built from TRBV5-4 and TRBJ2-3; TRBD1 aligns across 7 bases. The V gene's germline CDR1 is SGHNT and CDR2 YYREEE (reference sequence). J gave up 3 bases and V 3 bases, and 4 bases lay outside the gene matches. The CDR3 is made up of 14 amino acids. The CDR3 sequence: CASSSLTGTDTQYF. The CDR3 region has the DNA TGTGCCAGCAGCTCGCTGACAGGGACAGATACGCAGTATTTT.

The chain employs TRBV2 and TRBJ2-3; 10 positions agree with TRBD2. With V trimmed by 6 bases and J by 6 bases, 9 bases remained unmatched. Germline assignment: CDR1 SNHLY and CDR2 FYNNEI. The CDR3 length is 15 residues. The chain's CDR3 is CASSARLAGADTQYF. In DNA form, the CDR3 reads TGTGCCAGCAGCGCGAGGCTAGCGGGAGCTGATACGCAGTATTTT.

This clone has a single count. The chain uses TRBV15 and TRBJ2-1, with D possibly TRBD1 on 6 matching bases. Germline V gene data show CDR1 as LNHNV and CDR2 as YYDKDF (reference sequence). This CDR3 comprises 14 residues. V lost 0 bases and J lost 12, with 15 bases in between. The chain's CDR3 is CATSRERQARGQFF. CDR3 in DNA: TGTGCCACCAGCAGAGAACGACAGGCACGAGGGCAGTTCTTC.

The chain is built from TRBV18 and TRBJ2-7; 7 positions match TRBD2. Germline V gene sequence: CDR1 KGHSH, CDR2 LQKENI. Trimming at V came to 8 bases and at J to 3 bases, leaving 13 bases not matched to a gene. The CDR3 is 15 amino acids. The CDR3 nucleotides are TGTGCCAGCGCCCCCTCTAGCGGACTCGGCTACGAGCAGTACTTC. Translating gives CASAPSSGLGYEQYF.